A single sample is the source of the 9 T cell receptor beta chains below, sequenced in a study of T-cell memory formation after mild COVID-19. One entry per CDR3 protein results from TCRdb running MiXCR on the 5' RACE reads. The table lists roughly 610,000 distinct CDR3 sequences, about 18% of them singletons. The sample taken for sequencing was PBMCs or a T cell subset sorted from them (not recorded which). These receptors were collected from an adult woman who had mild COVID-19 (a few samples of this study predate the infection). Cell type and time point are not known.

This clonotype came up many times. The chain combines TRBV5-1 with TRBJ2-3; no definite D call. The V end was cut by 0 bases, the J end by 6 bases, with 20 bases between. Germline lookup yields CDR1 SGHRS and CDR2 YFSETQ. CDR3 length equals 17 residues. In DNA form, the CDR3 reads TGCGCCAGCAGCTTGGAGGTCCGGCTAACCCGGATTGATACGCAGTATTTT. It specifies CASSLEVRLTRIDTQYF. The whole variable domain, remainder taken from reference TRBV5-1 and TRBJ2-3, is KAGVTQTPRYLIKTRGQQVTLSCSPISGHRSVSWYQQTPGQGLQFLFEYFSETQRNKGNFPGRFSGRQFSNSRSEMNVSTLELGDSALYLCASSLEVRLTRIDTQYFGPGTRLTVL.

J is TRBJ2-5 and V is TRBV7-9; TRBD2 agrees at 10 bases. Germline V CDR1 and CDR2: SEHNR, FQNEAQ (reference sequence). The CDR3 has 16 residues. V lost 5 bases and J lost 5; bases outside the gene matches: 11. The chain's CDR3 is CASSTSSGGLPETQYF. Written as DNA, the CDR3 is TGTGCCAGCAGCACCTCTAGCGGGGGCCTACCGGAGACCCAGTACTTC.

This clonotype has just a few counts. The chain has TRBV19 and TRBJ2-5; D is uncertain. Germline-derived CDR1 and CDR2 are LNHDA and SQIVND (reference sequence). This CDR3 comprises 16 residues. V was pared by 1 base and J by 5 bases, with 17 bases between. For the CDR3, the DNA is TGTGCCAGTAGTATAGCGCCGAGGTCGGGTTGGGAGACCCAGTACTTC. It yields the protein CASSIAPRSGWETQYF.

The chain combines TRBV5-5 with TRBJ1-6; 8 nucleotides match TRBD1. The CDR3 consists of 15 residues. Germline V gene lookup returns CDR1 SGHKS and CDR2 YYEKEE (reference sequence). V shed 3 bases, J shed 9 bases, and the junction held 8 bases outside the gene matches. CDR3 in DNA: TGTGCCAGCAGCTCCGGACAGGGAGGGATTTCACCCCTCCACTTT. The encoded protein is CASSSGQGGISPLHF.

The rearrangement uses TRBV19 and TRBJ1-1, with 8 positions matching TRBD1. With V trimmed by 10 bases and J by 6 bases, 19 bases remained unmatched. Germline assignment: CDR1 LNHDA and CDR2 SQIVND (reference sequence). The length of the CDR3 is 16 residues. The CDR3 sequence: CATTPGSGRGRPEAFF. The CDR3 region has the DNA TGTGCCACCACACCGGGAAGTGGCAGGGGGCGTCCTGAAGCTTTCTTT.

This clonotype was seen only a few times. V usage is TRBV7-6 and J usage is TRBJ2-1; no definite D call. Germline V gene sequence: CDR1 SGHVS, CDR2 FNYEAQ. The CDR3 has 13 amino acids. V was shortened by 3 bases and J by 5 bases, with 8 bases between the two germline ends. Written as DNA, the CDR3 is TGTGCCAGCAGCTTTAGGCACAACAATGAGCAGTTCTTC. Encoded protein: CASSFRHNNEQFF.

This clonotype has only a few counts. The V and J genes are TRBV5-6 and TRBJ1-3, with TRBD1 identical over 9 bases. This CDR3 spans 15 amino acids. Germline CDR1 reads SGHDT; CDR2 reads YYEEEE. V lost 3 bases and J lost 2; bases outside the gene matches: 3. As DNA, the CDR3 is TGTGCCAGCAGCTCCAACAGGGGGCCTGGAAACACCATATATTTT. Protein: CASSSNRGPGNTIYF.

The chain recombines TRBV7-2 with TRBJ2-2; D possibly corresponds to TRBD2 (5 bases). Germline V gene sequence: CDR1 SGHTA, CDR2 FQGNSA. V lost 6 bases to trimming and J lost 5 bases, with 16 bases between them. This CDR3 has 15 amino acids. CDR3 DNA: TGTGCCAGCAGTCGCGATACGGGAAGGACCGGGGAGCTGTTTTTT. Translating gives CASSRDTGRTGELFF.

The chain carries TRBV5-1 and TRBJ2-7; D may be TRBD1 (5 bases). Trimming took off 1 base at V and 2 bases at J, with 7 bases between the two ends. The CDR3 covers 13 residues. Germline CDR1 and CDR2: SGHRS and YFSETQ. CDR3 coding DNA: TGCGCCAGCAGCTTGATGGACACCTACGAGCAGTACTTC. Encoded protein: CASSLMDTYEQYF. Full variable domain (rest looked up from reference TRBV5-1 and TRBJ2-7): KAGVTQTPRYLIKTRGQQVTLSCSPISGHRSVSWYQQTPGQGLQFLFEYFSETQRNKGNFPGRFSGRQFSNSRSEMNVSTLELGDSALYLCASSLMDTYEQYFGPGTRLTVT.